This T cell receptor beta chain is drawn from a study of control samples from healthy donors and cancer patients. Sequencing used immunoSEQ multiplex PCR; TCRdb keeps in-frame clones, though not all of them. This table has about 18,000 clones, about four fifths appearing once. The V gene lost 4 bases and the J gene lost 4 bases, with 16 bases spanning the gap. This CDR3 is built from 14 residues. Germline values: CDR1 GTSNPN, CDR2 SVGIG (reference sequence). Specimen: PBMCs. The J gene is TRBJ1-1, the V gene TRBV30; TRBD1 is a possible D gene (6 bases). The receptor comes from an older man with head and neck cancer. The CDR3 sequence is CAWTRGGGGTEAFF. The CDR3, as DNA: TGTGCCTGGACCAGAGGGGGGGGCGGCACTGAAGCTTTCTTT. Full variable domain (outside the CDR3, taken from reference TRBV30 and TRBJ1-1): SQTIHQWPATLVQPVGSPLSLECTVEGTSNPNLYWYRQAAGRGLQLLFYSVGIGQISSEVPQNLSASRPQDRQFILSSKKLLLSDSGFYLCAWTRGGGGTEAFFGQGTRLTVV.